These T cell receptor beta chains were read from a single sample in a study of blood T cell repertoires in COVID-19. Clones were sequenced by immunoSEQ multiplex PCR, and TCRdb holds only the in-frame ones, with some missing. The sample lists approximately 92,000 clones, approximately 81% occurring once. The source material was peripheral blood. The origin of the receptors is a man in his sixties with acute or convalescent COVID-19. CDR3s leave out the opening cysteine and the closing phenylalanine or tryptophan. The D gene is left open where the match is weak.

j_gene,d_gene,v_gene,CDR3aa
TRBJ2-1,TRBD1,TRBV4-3,ASSQAETGGNEQF
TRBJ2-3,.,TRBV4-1,ASSFRRGGISTDTQY
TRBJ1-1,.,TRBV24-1,ATSDQGTEAF
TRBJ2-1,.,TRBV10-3,AISESYTAYNEQF
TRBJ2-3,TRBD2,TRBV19,ASRLAGVADTQY
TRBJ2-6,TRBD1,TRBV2,ASGRDRGLAGANVLT
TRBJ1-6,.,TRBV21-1,ASSKCDRVSPPLH
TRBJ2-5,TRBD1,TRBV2,ASSGLGLRDRVQETQY
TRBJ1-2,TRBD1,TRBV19,ASSIPSQGAYGYT
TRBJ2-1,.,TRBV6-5,ASSYSNGETNEQF
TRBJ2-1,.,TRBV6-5,ATEGNHNEQF
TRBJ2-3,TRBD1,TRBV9,ASSVTGEKTDTQY
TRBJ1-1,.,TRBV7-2,ASSYSPRGGNTEAF
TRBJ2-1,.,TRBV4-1,ASSLREGSNEQF
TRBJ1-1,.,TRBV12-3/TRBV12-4,ASSLRENTEAF
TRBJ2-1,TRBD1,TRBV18,ASSPQGAGNEQF
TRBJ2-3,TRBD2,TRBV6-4,ASSDSTSGSTDTQY
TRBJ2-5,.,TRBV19,ASGGSQETQY
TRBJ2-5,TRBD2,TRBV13,ASSLPRSGRRGETQY
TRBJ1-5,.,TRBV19,ASSPPRSGLNQPQH
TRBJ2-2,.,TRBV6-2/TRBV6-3,ASSYGGAGELF
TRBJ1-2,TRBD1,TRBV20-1,SAPLTGLYT
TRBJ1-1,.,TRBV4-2,ASSQGQGIGTEAF
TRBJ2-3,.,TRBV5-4,ASSLAKRSSTDTQY
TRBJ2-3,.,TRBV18,ASSPKGGTAPDTQY
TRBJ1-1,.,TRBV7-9,ASSLLNTEAF
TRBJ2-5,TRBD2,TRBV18,ASSPPGRGRETQY
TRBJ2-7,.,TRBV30,AWRRPGRSYEQY
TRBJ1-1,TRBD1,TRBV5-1,ASSPPGTGSNTEAF
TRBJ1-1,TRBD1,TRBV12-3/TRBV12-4,ASTLGTGKAF
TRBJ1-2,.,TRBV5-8,ASSLATNYGYT
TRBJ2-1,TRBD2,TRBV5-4,ASSLVAGGYNEQF
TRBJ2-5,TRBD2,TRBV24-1,ATSGWGGQETQY
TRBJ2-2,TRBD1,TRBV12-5,ASGLDRDRATGELF
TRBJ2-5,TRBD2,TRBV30,AWSYRASGRSETQY
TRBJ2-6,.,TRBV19,ASMVTDRRTYSGANVLT
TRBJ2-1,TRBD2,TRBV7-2,ASSRTSGSFNEQF
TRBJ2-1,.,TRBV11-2,ASSLGRNNEQF
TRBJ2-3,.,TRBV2,ASRGYTDTQY
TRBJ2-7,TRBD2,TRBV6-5,ASSYGLAGAYEQY
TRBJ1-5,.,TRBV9,ASSVAPGHRRGNQPQH
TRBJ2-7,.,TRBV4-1,ASSPGVIPPPYEQY
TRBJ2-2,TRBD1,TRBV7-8,ASSWPSDRGNTGELF
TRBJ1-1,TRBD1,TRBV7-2,ASSSQGDTEAF